This T cell receptor (beta chain) emerged from a study of blood T cell repertoires in COVID-19. Study context: PBMCs, B-cell-depleted T cells, or T cells provided the cDNA or gDNA that made up the material.

Trimming at V came to 8 bases and at J to 10 bases, leaving 13 bases not matched to a gene. The CDR3 has 13 residues. Germline V gives CDR1 ENHRY, CDR2 SYGVKD. Assay: immunoSEQ multiplex PCR; the TCRdb copy retains only in-frame clones and omits some. The sample has roughly 200,000 clones; around 86% are singletons. This receptor was taken from a woman aged 45-65 years with COVID-19, enrolled during active disease. The chain recombines TRBV10-3 with TRBJ1-2, with TRBD1 matching 7 bases. The sample taken for sequencing was peripheral blood. CDR3 DNA sequence: TGTGCCATCCGCCGACCCGACAGGGAGGACTACACCTTC. This gives the protein CAIRRPDREDYTF.